The next 9 T cell receptor beta chains were all read from a single sample in a study of T cells in Graves' hyperthyroidism and ophthalmopathy. The CDR3 regions of TCR beta were amplified from RNA transcripts. The HTBI primer set served for first-round RT-PCR of the TCR CDR3. TCRdb passed the multiplex PCR reads through MiXCR, listing each CDR3 protein once. Of hundreds of thousands of distinct CDR3 sequences detected, over 11% appear once; the ten largest clones hold almost 6%. The specimen was blood. The receptors were gathered from a woman aged 25-40 years with Graves' hyperthyroidism that later progressed to Graves' ophthalmopathy.

This clonotype was seen more than once but under ten times. The chain links TRBV7-9 to TRBJ2-1; 14 nucleotides agree with TRBD2. CDR3 length equals 19 residues. Germline V gene data show CDR1 as SEHNR and CDR2 as FQNEAQ (reference sequence). Germline trimming cut 8 bases from V and 0 bases from J; bases unmatched to any gene: 12. The CDR3 loop is CASPSGTSGSISSYNEQFF. The CDR3 DNA reads TGTGCCAGCCCTTCCGGGACTAGCGGGAGTATTAGCTCCTACAATGAGCAGTTCTTC. Full variable domain (remainder filled in from reference TRBV7-9 and TRBJ2-1): DTGVSQNPRHKITKRGQNVTFRCDPISEHNRLYWYRQTLGQGPEFLTYFQNEAQLEKSRLLSDRFSAERPKGSFSTLEIQRTEQGDSAMYLCASPSGTSGSISSYNEQFFGPGTRLTVL.

This clonotype was recorded many times. The gene calls are TRBV6-1 and TRBJ2-1, with 14 bases matching TRBD2. Trimming took 5 bases from V and 8 from J; bases not matched to a gene: 8. Germline loops: CDR1 MNHNS, CDR2 SASEGT. This CDR3 has 16 amino acids. The CDR3 region is CASSHRGTSGSDEQFF. CDR3 coding DNA: TGTGCCAGCAGTCACCGCGGGACTAGCGGGAGCGATGAGCAGTTCTTC.

The chain carries TRBV11-2 and TRBJ1-5; D remains ambiguous. Germline CDR1 and CDR2: SGHAT and FQNNGV. This CDR3 spans 13 amino acids. V was shortened by 6 bases and J by 10 bases, with 16 bases between the two germline ends. CDR3 nucleotide sequence: TGTGCCAGCAGTTACTCGAAAGGGTTCCCCCAGCATTTT. Translating it yields CASSYSKGFPQHF. The complete variable domain, with remaining parts taken from reference TRBV11-2 and TRBJ1-5, reads EAGVAQSPRYKIIEKRQSVAFWCNPISGHATLYWYQQILGQGPKLLIQFQNNGVVDDSQLPKDRFSAERLKGVDSTLKIQPAKLEDSAVYLCASSYSKGFPQHFGDGTRLSIL.

This clonotype appeared a few times. The V call is TRBV19, the J call TRBJ2-7; unclear D gene. The CDR3 consists of 14 residues. Germline CDR1 LNHDA, CDR2 SQIVND (reference sequence). V gave up 7 bases and J gave up 2 bases, with 15 bases separating them. CDR3 region: CASKGSGSPYEQYF. Written as DNA, the CDR3 is TGTGCCAGTAAAGGTAGTGGCAGTCCCTACGAGCAGTACTTC.

This clonotype was detected a few times. As DNA, the CDR3 is TGTGCCAGTAGTCCCAGACTAGCGGGGAGCTCCTACGAGCAGTACTTC. It yields the protein CASSPRLAGSSYEQYF. The chain links TRBV19 to TRBJ2-7; 11 bases align to TRBD2. The germline CDR1 and CDR2 sequences are LNHDA and SQIVND (reference sequence). V lost 5 bases and J lost 0; bases outside the gene matches: 6. The CDR3 length is 16 residues.

Many counts were recorded for this clonotype. V is TRBV2 and J is TRBJ1-5; D unclear. Germline V CDR1 and CDR2: SNHLY, FYNNEI. V lost 3 bases and J 5 bases, leaving 5 bases between the germline ends. There are 12 residues in the CDR3. The CDR3, as DNA: TGTGCCAGCAGTGACCCTGATCAGCCCCAGCATTTT. Its translation is CASSDPDQPQHF.

This clonotype was recorded many times. The chain couples TRBV10-3 to TRBJ2-7; perhaps TRBD1 as D (5 bases). Germline CDR1 ENHRY, CDR2 SYGVKD. V was trimmed by 0 bases and J by 0 bases, leaving 9 bases between them. This CDR3 contains 15 residues. The CDR3: CAISESQANSYEQYF. The CDR3 DNA reads TGTGCCATCAGTGAGTCACAGGCCAACTCCTACGAGCAGTACTTC.

As concerns this clonotype: It is likely a read error, because the conserved phenylalanine at the end of the CDR3 is missing. The genes are TRBV16 and TRBJ1-6, with D unresolved. With 0 bases removed from V and 0 bases from J, the gap between germline ends came to 6 bases. CDR1 is KGHSY, CDR2 FQNENV, per germline. This CDR3 is 16 amino acids long. CDR3 amino acids: CASSQSLSSYNSPLHS. The CDR3 DNA sequence: TGTGCCAGCAGCCAATCTCTAAGCTCCTATAATTCACCCCTCCACTCT.

V is TRBV20-1 and J is TRBJ1-3; D is unresolved. This CDR3 has 16 residues. Germline CDR1 reads DFQATT; CDR2 reads SNEGSKA (reference sequence). Trimming removed 0 bases from V and 0 bases from J, with 12 bases in between. The CDR3: CSARDRNQSSGNTIYF. For the CDR3, the DNA is TGCAGTGCTAGAGATCGAAATCAGAGCTCTGGAAACACCATATATTTT.